This T cell receptor beta chain was observed in a study of T cell responses to AZD1222 COVID-19 vaccine. V was shortened by 6 bases and J by 6 bases, with 15 bases between the two germline ends. In germline, CDR1 is SGHTA, CDR2 FQGNSA. The CDR3 totals 13 residues. Repertoires were generated with immunoSEQ multiplex PCR, while TCRdb's copy carries only in-frame clones and drops some. The sample carries more than 110,000 clones, roughly 91% recorded once. This clone was recorded once. This clonotype was obtained from an adult who received the AZD1222 COVID-19 vaccine. This chain links TRBV7-2 with TRBJ2-7, with D possibly matching TRBD2 (5 bases). The starting material was peripheral blood, obtained 28 days after the second AZD1222 dose. The CDR3 DNA reads TGTGCCAGCAGGCGGGTGGGAGTCGTCGAGCAGTACTTC. Protein product: CASRRVGVVEQYF.